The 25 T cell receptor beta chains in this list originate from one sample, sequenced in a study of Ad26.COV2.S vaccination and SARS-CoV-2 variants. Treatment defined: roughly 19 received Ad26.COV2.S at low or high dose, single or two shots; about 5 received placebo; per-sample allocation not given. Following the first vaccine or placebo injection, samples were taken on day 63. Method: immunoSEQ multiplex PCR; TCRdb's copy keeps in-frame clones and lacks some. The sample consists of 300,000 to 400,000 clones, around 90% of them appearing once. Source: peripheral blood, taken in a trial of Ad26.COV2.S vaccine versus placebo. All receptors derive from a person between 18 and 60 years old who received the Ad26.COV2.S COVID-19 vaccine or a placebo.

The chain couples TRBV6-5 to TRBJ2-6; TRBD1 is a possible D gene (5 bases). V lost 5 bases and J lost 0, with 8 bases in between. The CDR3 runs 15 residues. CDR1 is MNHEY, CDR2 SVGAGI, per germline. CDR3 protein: CASSRQPSGANVLTF. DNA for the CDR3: TGTGCCAGCAGTAGACAGCCCTCTGGGGCCAACGTCCTGACTTTC.

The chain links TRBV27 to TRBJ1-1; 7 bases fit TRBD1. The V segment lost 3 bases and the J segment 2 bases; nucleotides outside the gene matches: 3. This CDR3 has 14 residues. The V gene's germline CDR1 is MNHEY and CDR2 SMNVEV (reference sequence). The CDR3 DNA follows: TGTGCCAGCAGTTTCAGGGGGACTAACACTGAAGCTTTCTTT. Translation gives CASSFRGTNTEAFF.

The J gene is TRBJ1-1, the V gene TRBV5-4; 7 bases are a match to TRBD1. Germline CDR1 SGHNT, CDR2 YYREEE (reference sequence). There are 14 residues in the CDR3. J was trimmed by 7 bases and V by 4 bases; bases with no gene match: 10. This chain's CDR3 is CASSEIQGKSEAFF. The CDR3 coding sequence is TGTGCCAGCAGCGAGATACAGGGGAAGAGTGAAGCTTTCTTT.

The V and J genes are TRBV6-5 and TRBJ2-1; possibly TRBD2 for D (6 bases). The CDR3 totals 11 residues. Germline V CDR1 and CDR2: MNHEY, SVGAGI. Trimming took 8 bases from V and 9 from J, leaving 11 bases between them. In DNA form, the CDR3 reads TGTGCCAGCCACGGGGGACGTGAGCAGTTCTTC. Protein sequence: CASHGGREQFF.

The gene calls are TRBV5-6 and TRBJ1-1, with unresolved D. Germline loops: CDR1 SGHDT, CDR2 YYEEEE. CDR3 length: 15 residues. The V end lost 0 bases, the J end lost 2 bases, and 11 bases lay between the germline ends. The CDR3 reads CASSLGVTLNTEAFF. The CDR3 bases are TGTGCCAGCAGCTTGGGAGTCACCCTAAACACTGAAGCTTTCTTT. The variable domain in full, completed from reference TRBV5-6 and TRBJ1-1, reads DAGVTQSPTHLIKTRGQQVTLRCSPKSGHDTVSWYQQALGQGPQFIFQYYEEEERQRGNFPDRFSGHQFPNYSSELNVNALLLGDSALYLCASSLGVTLNTEAFFGQGTRLTVV.

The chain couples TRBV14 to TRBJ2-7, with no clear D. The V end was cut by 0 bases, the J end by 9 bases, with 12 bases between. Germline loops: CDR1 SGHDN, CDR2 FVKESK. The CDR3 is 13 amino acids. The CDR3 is CASSQDRWRGQYF. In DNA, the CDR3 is TGTGCCAGCAGCCAAGATAGGTGGAGAGGGCAGTACTTC.

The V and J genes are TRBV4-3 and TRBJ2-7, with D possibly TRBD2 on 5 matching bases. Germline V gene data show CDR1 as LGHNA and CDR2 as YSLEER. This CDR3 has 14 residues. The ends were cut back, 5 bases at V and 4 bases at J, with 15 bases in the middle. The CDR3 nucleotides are TGCGCCAGCAGCAGAGGGAGTTCCCCTTACGAGCAGTACTTC. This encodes CASSRGSSPYEQYF.

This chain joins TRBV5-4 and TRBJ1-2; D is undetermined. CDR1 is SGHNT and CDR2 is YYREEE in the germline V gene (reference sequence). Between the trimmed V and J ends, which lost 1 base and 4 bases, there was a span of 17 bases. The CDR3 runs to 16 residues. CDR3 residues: CASSLRALDQIYGYTF. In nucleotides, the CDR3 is TGTGCCAGCAGCTTGCGGGCACTAGATCAAATCTATGGCTACACCTTC.

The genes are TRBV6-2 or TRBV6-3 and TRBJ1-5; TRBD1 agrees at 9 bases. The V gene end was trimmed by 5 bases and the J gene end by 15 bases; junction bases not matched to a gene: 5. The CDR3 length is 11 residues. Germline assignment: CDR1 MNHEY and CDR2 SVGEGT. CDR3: CASSRDRERHF. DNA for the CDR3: TGTGCCAGCAGTCGGGACAGGGAAAGGCATTTT.

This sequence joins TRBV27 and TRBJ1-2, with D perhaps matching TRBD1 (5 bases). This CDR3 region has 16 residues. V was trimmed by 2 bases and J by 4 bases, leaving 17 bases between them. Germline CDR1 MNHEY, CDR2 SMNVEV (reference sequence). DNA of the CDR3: TGTGCCAGCAGTTTAGGGGCTGATCCAGCTCTCTATGGCTACACCTTC. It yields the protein CASSLGADPALYGYTF.

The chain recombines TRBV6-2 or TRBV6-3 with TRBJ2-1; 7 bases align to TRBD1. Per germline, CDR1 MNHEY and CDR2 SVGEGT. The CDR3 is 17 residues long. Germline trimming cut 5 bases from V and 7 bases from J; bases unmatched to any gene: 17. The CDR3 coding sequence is TGTGCCAGCAGTAAAGCGCAGGGCAGGGGGATAGGTAATGAGCAGTTCTTC. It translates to CASSKAQGRGIGNEQFF.

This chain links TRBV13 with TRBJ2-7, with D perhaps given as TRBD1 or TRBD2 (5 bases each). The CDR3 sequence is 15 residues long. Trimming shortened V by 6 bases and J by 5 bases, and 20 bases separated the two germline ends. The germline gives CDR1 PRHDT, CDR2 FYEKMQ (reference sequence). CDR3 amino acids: CASRTLRTRGHEQYF. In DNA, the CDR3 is TGTGCCAGCAGGACATTACGCACCCGGGGCCACGAGCAGTACTTC.

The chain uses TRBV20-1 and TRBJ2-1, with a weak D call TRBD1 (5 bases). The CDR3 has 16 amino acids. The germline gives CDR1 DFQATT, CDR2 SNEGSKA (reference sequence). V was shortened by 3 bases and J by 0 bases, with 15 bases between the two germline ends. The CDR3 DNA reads TGCAGTGCTAGTTCCCCCCGACAGAGCTCCTACAATGAGCAGTTCTTC. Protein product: CSASSPRQSSYNEQFF.

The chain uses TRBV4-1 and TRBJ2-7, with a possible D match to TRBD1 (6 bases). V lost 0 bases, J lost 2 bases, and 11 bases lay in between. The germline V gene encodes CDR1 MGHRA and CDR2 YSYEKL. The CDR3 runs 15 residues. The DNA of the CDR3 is TGCGCCAGCAGCCAAGAATACAGGGCCCCCTACGAGCAGTACTTC. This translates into CASSQEYRAPYEQYF.

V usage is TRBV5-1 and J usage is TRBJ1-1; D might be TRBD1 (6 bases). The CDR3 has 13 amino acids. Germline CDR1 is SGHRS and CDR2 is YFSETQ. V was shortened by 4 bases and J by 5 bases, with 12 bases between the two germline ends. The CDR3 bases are TGCGCCAGCAGCCCCGTTACAGGGACTGAAGCTTTCTTT. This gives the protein CASSPVTGTEAFF.

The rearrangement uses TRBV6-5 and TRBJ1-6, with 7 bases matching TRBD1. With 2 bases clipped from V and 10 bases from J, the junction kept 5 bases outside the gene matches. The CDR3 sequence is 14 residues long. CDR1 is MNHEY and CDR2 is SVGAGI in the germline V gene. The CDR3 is CASSYQGVGSPLHF. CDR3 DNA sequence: TGTGCCAGCAGTTACCAGGGGGTGGGATCACCCCTCCACTTT.

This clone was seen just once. This chain's CDR3 is CASSLLGDKGYEQYF. CDR3 DNA sequence: TGTGCCAGCAGCTTATTGGGAGACAAAGGCTACGAGCAGTACTTC. The rearrangement links TRBV7-6 to TRBJ2-7; weak D call: TRBD2 (5 bases). The germline V and J ends were trimmed by 2 bases and 3 bases, with 14 bases remaining between them. Germline assignment: CDR1 SGHVS and CDR2 FNYEAQ. The CDR3 has 15 residues.

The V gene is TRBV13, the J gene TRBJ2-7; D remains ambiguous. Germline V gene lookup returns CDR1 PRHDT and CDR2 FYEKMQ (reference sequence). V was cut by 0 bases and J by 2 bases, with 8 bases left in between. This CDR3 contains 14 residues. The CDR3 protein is CASSLGGGTYEQYF. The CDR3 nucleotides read TGTGCCAGCAGCTTAGGCGGTGGGACCTACGAGCAGTACTTC. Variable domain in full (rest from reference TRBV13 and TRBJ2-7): AAGVIQSPRHLIKEKRETATLKCYPIPRHDTVYWYQQGPGQDPQFLISFYEKMQSDKGSIPDRFSAQQFSDYHSELNMSSLELGDSALYFCASSLGGGTYEQYFGPGTRLTVT.

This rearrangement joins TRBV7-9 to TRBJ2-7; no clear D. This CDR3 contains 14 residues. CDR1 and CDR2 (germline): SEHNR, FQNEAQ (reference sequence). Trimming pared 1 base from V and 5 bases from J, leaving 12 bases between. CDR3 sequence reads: CASSLEEVLDEQYF. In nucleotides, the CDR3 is TGTGCCAGCAGCTTAGAAGAGGTTCTCGACGAGCAGTACTTC.

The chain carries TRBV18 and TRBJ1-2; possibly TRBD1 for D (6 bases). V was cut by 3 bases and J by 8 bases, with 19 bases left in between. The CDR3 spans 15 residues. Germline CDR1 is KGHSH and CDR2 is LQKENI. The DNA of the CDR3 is TGTGCCAGCTCACCTAACCGGGACACCCCCTGGGGCTACACCTTC. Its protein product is CASSPNRDTPWGYTF.

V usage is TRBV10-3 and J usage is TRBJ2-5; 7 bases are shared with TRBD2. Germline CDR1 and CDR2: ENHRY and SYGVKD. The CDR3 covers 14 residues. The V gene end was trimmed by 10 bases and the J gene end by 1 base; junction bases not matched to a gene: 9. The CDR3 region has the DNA TGTGCCACGAACCACGCTAGCGGCCAAGAGACCCAGTACTTC. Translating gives CATNHASGQETQYF.

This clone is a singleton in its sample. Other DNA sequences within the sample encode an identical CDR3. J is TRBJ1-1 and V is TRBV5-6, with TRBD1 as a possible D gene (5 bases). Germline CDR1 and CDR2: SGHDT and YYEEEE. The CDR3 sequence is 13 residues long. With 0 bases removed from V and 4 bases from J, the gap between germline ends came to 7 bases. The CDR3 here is CASSLGRVTEAFF. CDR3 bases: TGTGCCAGCAGCTTGGGCAGGGTCACTGAAGCTTTCTTT.

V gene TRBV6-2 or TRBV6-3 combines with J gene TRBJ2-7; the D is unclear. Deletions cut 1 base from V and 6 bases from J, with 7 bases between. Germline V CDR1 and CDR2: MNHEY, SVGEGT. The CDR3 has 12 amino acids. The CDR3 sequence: CASSYLIAEQYF. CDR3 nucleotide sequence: TGTGCCAGCAGTTACTTAATTGCCGAGCAGTACTTC.

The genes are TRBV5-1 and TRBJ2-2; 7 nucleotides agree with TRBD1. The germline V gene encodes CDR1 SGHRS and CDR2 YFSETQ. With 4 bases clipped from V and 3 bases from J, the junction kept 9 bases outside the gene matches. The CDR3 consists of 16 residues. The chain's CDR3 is CASSPRTGQDTGELFF. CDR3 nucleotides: TGCGCCAGCAGCCCAAGGACAGGCCAGGACACCGGGGAGCTGTTTTTT.

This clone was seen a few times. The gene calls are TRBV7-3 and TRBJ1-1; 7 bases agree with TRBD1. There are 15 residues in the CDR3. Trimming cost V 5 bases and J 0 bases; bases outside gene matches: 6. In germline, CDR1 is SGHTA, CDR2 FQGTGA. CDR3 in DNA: TGTGCCAGCAGCCCAGACAGGGTTATGAACACTGAAGCTTTCTTT. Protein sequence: CASSPDRVMNTEAFF.